This T cell receptor (beta chain) was captured by sequencing in a study of T cell responses to AZD1222 COVID-19 vaccine. General observations from the study: Donors were chiefly white British, with a greater number of females, and clonal diversity was perhaps underestimated.

This clone was picked up one time. Its specificity is not known. CDR1 is SGHAT and CDR2 is FQNNGV in the germline V gene. CDR3 length: 16 residues. Trimming stripped 2 bases from V and 0 bases from J, with 11 bases between. Libraries were prepared by immunoSEQ multiplex PCR; TCRdb keeps only in-frame clonotypes and omits some of them. The data show some 83,000 clones, just under 90% seen once. Here the sequenced sample was peripheral blood, taken on day 0 of AZD1222 vaccination. This clonotype originated in an adult in good health. The V call is TRBV11-2, the J call TRBJ1-3; no reliable D call. As DNA, the CDR3 is TGTGCCAGCAGCTTAACGGGGTATAACTCTGGAAACACCATATATTTT. It specifies CASSLTGYNSGNTIYF.